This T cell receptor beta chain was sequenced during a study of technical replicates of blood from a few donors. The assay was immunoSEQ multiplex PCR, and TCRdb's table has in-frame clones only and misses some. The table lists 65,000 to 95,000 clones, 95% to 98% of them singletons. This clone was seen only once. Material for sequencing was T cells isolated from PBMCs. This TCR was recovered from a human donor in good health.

CDR3 sequence: CASSLGGTGRTDTQYF. DNA of the CDR3: TGTGCCAGCAGCTTAGGAGGGACAGGGAGAACAGATACGCAGTATTTT. The V and J genes are TRBV13 and TRBJ2-3, with TRBD1 matching 9 bases. CDR1 and CDR2 (germline): PRHDT, FYEKMQ (reference sequence). V lost 0 bases to trimming and J lost 3 bases; unmatched junction nucleotides: 4. The CDR3 has 16 amino acids.